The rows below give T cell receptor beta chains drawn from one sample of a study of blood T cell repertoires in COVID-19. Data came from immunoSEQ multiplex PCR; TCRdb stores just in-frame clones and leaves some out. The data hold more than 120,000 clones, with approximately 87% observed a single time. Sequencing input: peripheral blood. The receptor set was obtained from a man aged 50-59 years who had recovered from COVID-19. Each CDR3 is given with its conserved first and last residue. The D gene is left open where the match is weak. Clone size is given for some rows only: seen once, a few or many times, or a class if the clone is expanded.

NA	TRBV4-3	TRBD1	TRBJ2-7	CASSPNSGTGLLEQYF	TGCGCCAGCAGCCCGAATTCCGGGACAGGGCTCCTCGAGCAGTACTTC
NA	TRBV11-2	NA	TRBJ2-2	CASSLVALGELFF	TGTGCCAGCAGCTTAGTAGCACTCGGGGAGCTGTTTTTT
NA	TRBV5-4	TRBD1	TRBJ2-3	CASSWDRGTQYF	TGTGCCAGCAGCTGGGACAGGGGAACGCAGTATTTT
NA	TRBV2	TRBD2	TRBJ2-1	CASSAPGGTSGFSYNEQFF	TGTGCCAGCAGCGCCCCGGGGGGAACTAGCGGCTTTTCCTACAATGAGCAGTTCTTC
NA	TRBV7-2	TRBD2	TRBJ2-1	CASSSSSGGAGYNEQFF	TGTGCCAGCAGCTCGTCTAGCGGGGGGGCTGGGTACAATGAGCAGTTCTTC
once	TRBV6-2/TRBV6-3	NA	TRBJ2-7	CASSYSIGRTTSYEQYF	TGTGCCAGCAGTTACTCCATAGGACGGACTACATCCTACGAGCAGTACTTC
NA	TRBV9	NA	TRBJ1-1	CASSVGVVSQNTEAFF	TGTGCCAGCAGCGTAGGTGTAGTCTCGCAAAACACTGAAGCTTTCTTT
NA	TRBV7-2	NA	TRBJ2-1	CASSWQGSYNEQFF	TGTGCCAGCAGCTGGCAGGGCTCCTACAATGAGCAGTTCTTC
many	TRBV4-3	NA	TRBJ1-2	CASSQDSGIYVGYTF	TGCGCCAGCAGCCAAGACTCAGGGATCTATGTGGGCTACACCTTC
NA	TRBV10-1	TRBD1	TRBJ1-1	CAIPGGGTEAFF	TGCGCCATCCCAGGGGGCGGCACTGAAGCTTTCTTT
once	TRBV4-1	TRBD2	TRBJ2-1	CASSHPSGAAYNEQFF	TGCGCCAGCAGCCACCCTAGCGGGGCCGCCTACAATGAGCAGTTCTTC
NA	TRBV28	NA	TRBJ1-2	CASSFLDSESYGYTF	TGTGCCAGCAGTTTTCTGGACAGCGAAAGTTATGGCTACACCTTC
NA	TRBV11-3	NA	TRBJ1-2	CASSLTPAGPGYTF	TGTGCCAGCAGCTTAACCCCAGCAGGGCCTGGCTACACCTTC
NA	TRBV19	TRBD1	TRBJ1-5	CASRAGTGYNQPQHF	TGTGCCAGTAGGGCCGGGACAGGGTACAATCAGCCCCAGCATTTT
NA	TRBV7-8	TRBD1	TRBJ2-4	CASAMDRENIQYF	TGTGCCAGTGCCATGGACAGGGAAAACATTCAGTACTTC
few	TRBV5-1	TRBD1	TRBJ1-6	CASSWTGGPYSPLHF	TGCGCCAGCAGCTGGACAGGGGGTCCGTATTCACCCCTCCACTTT
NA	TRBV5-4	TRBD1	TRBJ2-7	CASSRGTGSPYEQYF	TGTGCCAGCAGCCGAGGGACAGGGAGTCCCTACGAGCAGTACTTC
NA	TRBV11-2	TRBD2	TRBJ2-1	CASKSRLAGGNYNEQFF	TGTGCCAGCAAAAGTCGACTAGCGGGGGGTAACTACAATGAGCAGTTCTTC
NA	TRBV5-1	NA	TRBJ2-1	CASSLKTDTREQFF	TGCGCCAGCAGCTTAAAGACAGATACGAGGGAGCAGTTCTTC
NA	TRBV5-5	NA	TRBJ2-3	CASSLSSSASTDTQYF	TGTGCCAGCAGCTTGAGCTCTAGCGCAAGCACAGATACGCAGTATTTT
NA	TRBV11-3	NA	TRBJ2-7	CASSLDQGEGRYEQYF	TGTGCCAGCAGCTTAGACCAGGGGGAAGGGAGGTACGAGCAGTACTTC
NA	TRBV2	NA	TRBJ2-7	CASSDESYEQYF	TGTGCCAGCAGTGACGAGTCCTACGAGCAGTACTTC